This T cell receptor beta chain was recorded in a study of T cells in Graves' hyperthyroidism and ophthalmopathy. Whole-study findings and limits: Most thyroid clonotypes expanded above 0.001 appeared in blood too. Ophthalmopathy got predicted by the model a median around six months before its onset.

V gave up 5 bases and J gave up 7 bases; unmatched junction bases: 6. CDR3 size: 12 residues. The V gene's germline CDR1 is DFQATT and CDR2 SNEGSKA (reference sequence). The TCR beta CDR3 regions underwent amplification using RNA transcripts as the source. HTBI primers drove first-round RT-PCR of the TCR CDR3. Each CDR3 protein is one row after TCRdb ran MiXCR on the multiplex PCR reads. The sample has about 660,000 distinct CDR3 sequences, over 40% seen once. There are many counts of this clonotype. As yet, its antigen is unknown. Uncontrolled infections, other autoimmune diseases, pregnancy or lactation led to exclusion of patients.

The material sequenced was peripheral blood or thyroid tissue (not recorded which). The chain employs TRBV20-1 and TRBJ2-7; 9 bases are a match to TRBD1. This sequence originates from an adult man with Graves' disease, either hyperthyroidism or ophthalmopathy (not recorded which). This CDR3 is CSAEGQGDEQYF. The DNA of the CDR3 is TGCAGTGCTGAGGGACAGGGCGATGAGCAGTACTTC.